Listed below are T cell receptor beta chains from one sample, sequenced in a study of cytomegalovirus exposure and HLA in healthy donors. Data came from immunoSEQ multiplex PCR; TCRdb stores just in-frame clones and leaves some out. The sample records under 95,000 clones, less than 95% being singletons. Sequenced material: PBMCs. These receptors were taken from a woman aged 18-29 years in good health and CMV-seropositive. Both conserved end residues are part of each CDR3. D genes are given only for firm matches. Size is omitted from some rows. Given values are once, few, many or a class for expanded clones.

TRBV4-1	NA	TRBJ1-6	TRBD1	TGCGCCAGCAGCCAAGATCAGGGGGCTCTATATAATTCACCCCTCCACTTT	CASSQDQGALYNSPLHF
TRBV18	NA	TRBJ2-5	TRBD2	TGTGCCAGCTCACTACCGGGGGGGAACCAAGAGACCCAGTACTTC	CASSLPGGNQETQYF
TRBV7-8	NA	TRBJ2-1	NA	TGTGCCAGCAGCTTCAACGCCGCCGAGGGTGAGCAGTTCTTC	CASSFNAAEGEQFF
TRBV6-6	NA	TRBJ1-1	NA	TGTGCCAGCAGTTACTTATCAGGGTTCACTGAAGCTTTCTTT	CASSYLSGFTEAFF
TRBV5-4	once	TRBJ1-2	NA	TGTGCCAGCAGCTGGGGGGGGCAGGGGCCCGACTATGGCTACACCTTC	CASSWGGQGPDYGYTF
TRBV27	NA	TRBJ2-1	NA	TGTGCCAGCAGTTTACGCACCAGGGGTAGCTCCTACAATGAGCAGTTCTTC	CASSLRTRGSSYNEQFF
TRBV12-5	NA	TRBJ1-1	NA	TGTGCTAGTGGTGGCGGGGGGGGATTGAACACTGAAGCTTTCTTT	CASGGGGGLNTEAFF
TRBV7-3	NA	TRBJ2-1	NA	TGTGCCAGCAGCTCCACCTCTACGGGGGTCTCCTACAATGAGCAGTTCTTC	CASSSTSTGVSYNEQFF
TRBV19	NA	TRBJ2-1	NA	TGTGCCAGTAGTATGGGCAGGGGGGAAGGAGTTGGTGAGCAGTTCTTC	CASSMGRGEGVGEQFF
TRBV4-3	NA	TRBJ2-2	TRBD1	TGCGCCAGCAGCCAACAGGGGGCATTGTTGACCGGGGAGCTGTTTTTT	CASSQQGALLTGELFF
TRBV4-1	NA	TRBJ2-7	NA	TGCGCCAGCAGCCAGGCGGACAGCATGGCGCAGTACTTC	CASSQADSMAQYF
TRBV28	NA	TRBJ2-7	NA	TGTGCCAGCAGGCTTAGCGGCTCAACCTACGAGCAGTACTTC	CASRLSGSTYEQYF
TRBV5-1	NA	TRBJ2-2	TRBD1	TGCGCCAGCAGCAGGGACAGGGGGAACACCGGGGAGCTGTTTTTT	CASSRDRGNTGELFF
TRBV7-9	NA	TRBJ2-2	TRBD2	TGTGCCAGCAGCGGAACAAGGACTAGCGGGGGACCCAACACCGGGGAGCTGTTTTTT	CASSGTRTSGGPNTGELFF
TRBV7-7	NA	TRBJ2-1	NA	TGTGCCAGCAGCTTAGTAGAATACAATGAGCAGTTCTTC	CASSLVEYNEQFF
TRBV4-3	NA	TRBJ1-5	NA	TGCGCCAGCAGCCGAGGTCCGGGATCTCAGCCCCAGCATTTT	CASSRGPGSQPQHF